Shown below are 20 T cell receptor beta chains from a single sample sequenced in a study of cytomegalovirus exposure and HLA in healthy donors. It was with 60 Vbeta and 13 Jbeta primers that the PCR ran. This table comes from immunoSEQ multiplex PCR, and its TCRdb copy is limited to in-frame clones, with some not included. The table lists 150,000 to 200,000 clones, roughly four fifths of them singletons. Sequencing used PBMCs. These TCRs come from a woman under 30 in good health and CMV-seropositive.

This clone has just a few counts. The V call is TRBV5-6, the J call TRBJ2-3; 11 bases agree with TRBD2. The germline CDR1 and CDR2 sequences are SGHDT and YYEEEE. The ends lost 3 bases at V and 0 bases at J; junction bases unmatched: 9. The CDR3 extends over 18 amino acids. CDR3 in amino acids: CASSSASGGQVSTDTQYF. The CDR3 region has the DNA TGTGCCAGCAGCTCCGCTAGCGGGGGGCAAGTTAGCACAGATACGCAGTATTTT.

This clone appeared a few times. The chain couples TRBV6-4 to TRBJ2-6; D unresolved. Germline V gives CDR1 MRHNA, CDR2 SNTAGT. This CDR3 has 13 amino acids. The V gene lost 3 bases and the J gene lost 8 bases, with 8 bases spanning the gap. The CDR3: CASSEGSTNVLTF. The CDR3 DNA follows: TGTGCCAGCAGTGAGGGCAGCACCAACGTCCTGACTTTC.

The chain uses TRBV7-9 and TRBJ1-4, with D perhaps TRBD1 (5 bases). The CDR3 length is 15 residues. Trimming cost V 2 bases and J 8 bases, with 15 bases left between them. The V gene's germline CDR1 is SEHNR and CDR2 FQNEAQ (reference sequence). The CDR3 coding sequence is TGTGCCAGCAGCTTAAGGTCGGGGGGAGAGGAAAAACTGTTTTTT. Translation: CASSLRSGGEEKLFF. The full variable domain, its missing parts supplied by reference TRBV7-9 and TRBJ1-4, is DTGVSQNPRHKITKRGQNVTFRCDPISEHNRLYWYRQTLGQGPEFLTYFQNEAQLEKSRLLSDRFSAERPKGSFSTLEIQRTEQGDSAMYLCASSLRSGGEEKLFFGSGTQLSVL.

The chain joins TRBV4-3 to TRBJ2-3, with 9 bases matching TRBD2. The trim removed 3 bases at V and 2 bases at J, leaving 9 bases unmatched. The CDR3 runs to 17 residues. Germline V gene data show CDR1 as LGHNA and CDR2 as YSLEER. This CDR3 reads CASSQVLAGALTDTQYF. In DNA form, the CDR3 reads TGCGCCAGCAGCCAGGTATTAGCGGGGGCACTCACAGATACGCAGTATTTT.

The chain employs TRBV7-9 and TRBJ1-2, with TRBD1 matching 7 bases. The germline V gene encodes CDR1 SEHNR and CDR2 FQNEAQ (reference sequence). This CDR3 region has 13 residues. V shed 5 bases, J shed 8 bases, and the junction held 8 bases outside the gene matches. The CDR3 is CASSDEGARGYTF. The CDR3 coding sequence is TGTGCCAGCAGCGACGAGGGGGCGCGCGGCTACACCTTC.

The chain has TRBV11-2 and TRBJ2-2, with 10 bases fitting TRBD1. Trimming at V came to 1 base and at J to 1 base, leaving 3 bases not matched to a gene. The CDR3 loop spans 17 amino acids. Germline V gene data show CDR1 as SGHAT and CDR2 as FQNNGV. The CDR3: CASSLVGQGKNTGELFF. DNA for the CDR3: TGTGCCAGCAGCTTAGTGGGACAGGGGAAGAACACCGGGGAGCTGTTTTTT.

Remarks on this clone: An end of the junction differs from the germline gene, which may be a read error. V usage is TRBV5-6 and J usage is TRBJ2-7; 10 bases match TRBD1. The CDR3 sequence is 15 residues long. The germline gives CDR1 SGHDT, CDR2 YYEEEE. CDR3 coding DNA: TGTGCCAGCAGCTTAGGGGACAGGGGCTCCCACGAGCAGTACTTC. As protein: CASSLGDRGSHEQYF.

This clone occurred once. This chain's CDR3 is CASSSQQGGTTNEKLFF. The CDR3 DNA is TGTGCCAGCAGCTCCCAACAGGGGGGTACAACTAATGAAAAACTGTTTTTT. The genes are TRBV21-1 and TRBJ1-4; the table's TRBD1 call for D was not verified on the DNA. TRBV21-1 is deemed a pseudogene. The CDR3 runs to 17 residues.

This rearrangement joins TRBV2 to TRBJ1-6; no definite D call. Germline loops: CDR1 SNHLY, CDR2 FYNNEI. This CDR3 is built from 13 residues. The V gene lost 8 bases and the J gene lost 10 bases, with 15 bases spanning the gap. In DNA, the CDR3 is TGTGCCAGCGCGGTAGGAGGTGGGTCACCCCTCCACTTT. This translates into CASAVGGGSPLHF. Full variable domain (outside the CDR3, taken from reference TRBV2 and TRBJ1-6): EPEVTQTPSHQVTQMGQEVILRCVPISNHLYFYWYRQILGQKVEFLVSFYNNEISEKSEIFDDQFSVERPDGSNFTLKIRSTKLEDSAMYFCASAVGGGSPLHFGNGTRLTVT.

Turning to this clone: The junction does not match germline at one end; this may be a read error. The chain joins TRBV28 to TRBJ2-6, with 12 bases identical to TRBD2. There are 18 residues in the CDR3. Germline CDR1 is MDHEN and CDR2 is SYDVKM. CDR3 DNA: TGTGCCAGCAGTTTGGCTAGCGGGGGGGGCCCTGGGGCCAACGGCCTGACTTTC. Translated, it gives CASSLASGGGPGANGLTF.

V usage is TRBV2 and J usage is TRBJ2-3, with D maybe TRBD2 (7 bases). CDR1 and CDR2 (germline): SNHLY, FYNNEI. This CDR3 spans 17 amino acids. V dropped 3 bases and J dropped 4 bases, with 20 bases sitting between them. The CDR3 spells CASSESLAGAPPDTQYF. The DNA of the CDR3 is TGTGCCAGCAGTGAGAGTTTGGCGGGGGCGCCCCCAGATACGCAGTATTTT.

The CDR3 sequence: CASSPSTGGYTF. The CDR3 nucleotides read TGTGCCAGCTCACCATCGACGGGTGGCTACACCTTC. The rearrangement joins TRBV18 to TRBJ1-2, with unresolved D. Per germline, CDR1 KGHSH and CDR2 LQKENI. V lost 2 bases and J lost 7, with 8 bases in between. The CDR3 sequence is 12 residues long.

The CDR3 nucleotides read TGTGCCAGCAGCCAAGTGATACAGAACAATGAGCAGTTCTTC. It translates to CASSQVIQNNEQFF. V and J are TRBV4-2 and TRBJ2-1; D not certain. The CDR3 is 14 residues long. Germline V gives CDR1 LGHNA, CDR2 YNFKEQ. V shed 1 base and J shed 5 bases, with 9 bases lying between them.

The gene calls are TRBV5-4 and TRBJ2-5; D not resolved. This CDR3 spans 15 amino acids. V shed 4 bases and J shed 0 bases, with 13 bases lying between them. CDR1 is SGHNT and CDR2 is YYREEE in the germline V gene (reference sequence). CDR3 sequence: CASSLHPSDQETQYF. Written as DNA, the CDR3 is TGTGCCAGCAGCCTCCACCCGTCAGACCAAGAGACCCAGTACTTC.

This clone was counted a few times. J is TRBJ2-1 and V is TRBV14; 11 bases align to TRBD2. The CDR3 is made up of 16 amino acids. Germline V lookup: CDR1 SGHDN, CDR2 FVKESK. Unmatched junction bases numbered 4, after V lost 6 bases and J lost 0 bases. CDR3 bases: TGTGCCAGCAGTATAACTAGCGGGGGCTCCTACAATGAGCAGTTCTTC. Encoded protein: CASSITSGGSYNEQFF.

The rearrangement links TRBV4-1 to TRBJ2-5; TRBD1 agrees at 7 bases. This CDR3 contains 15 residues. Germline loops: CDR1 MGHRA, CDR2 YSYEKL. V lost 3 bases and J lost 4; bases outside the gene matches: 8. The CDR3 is CASSHPHRGLETQYF. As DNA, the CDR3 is TGCGCCAGCAGCCATCCCCACAGGGGTCTAGAGACCCAGTACTTC.

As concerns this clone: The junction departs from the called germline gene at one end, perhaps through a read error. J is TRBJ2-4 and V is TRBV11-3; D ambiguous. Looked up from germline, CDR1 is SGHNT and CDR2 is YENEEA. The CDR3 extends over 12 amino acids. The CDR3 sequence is CASSLGQNSQYF. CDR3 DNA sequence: TGTGCCAGCAGCTTAGGCCAAAACAGTCAGTACTTC.

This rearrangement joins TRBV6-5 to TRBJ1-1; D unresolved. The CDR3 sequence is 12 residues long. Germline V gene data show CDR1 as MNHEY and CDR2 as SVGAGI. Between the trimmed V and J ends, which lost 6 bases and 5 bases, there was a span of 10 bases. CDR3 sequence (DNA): TGTGCCAGCAGCTCTGGCGGTACTGAAGCTTTCTTT. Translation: CASSSGGTEAFF.

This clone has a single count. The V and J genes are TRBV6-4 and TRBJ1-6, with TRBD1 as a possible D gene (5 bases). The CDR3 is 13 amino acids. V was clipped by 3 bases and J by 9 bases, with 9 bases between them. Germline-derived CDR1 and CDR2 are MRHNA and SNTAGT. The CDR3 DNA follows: TGTGCCAGCAGTGAAACAGGCGCTTCACCCCTCCACTTT. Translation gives CASSETGASPLHF.

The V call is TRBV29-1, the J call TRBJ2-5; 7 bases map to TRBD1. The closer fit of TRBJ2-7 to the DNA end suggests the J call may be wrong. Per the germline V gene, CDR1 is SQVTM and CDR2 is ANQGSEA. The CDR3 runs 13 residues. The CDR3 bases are TGCAGCGCAGAAACAGGGGAGCCCTACGAGCAGTACTTC. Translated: CSAETGEPYEQYF.